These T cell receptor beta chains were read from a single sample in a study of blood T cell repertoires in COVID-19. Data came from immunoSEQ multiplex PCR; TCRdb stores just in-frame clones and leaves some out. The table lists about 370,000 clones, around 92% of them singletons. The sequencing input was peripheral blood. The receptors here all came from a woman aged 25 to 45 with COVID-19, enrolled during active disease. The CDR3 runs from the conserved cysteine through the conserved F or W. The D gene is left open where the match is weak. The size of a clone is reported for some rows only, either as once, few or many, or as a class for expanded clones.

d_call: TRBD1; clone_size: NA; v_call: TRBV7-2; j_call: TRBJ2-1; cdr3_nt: TGTGCCAGCACCAAAAATCCCCACCAATCCGGGACAGGGAACAATGAGCAGTTCTTC; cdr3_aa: CASTKNPHQSGTGNNEQFF
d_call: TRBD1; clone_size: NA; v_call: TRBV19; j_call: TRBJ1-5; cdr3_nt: TGTGCCAGTAGCCAGACAGGGGGCGCGGGTCAGCCCCAGCATTTT; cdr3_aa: CASSQTGGAGQPQHF
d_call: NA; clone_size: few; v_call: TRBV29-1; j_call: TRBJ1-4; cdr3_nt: TGCAGCGTTGGGGCGGGGGGCCCGGAAGAAAAACTGTTTTTT; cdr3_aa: CSVGAGGPEEKLFF
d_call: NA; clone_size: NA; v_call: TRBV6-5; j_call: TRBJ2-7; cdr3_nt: TGTGCCAGCAGTTATCGGGCGGGGCGTAGCTCCTACGAGCAGTACTTC; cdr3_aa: CASSYRAGRSSYEQYF
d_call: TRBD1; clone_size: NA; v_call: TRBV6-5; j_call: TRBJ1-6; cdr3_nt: TGTGCCAGCATATCCCGGACAGGGAATTCACCCCTCCACTTT; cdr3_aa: CASISRTGNSPLHF
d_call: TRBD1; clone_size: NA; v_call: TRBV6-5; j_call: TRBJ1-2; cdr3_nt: TGTGCCAGCAGCCAGGGTGGGACAGTTTTTGGCTACACCTTC; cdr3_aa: CASSQGGTVFGYTF
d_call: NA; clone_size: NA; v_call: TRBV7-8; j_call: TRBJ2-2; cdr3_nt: TGTGCCAGCAGCCTCTGGACTTTCCCCGATTTGCTGTTTTTT; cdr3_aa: CASSLWTFPDLLFF
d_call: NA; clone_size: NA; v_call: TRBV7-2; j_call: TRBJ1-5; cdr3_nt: TGTGCCAGCAGCTTAGGGGGCCGGTATCAGCCCCAGCATTTT; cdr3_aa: CASSLGGRYQPQHF
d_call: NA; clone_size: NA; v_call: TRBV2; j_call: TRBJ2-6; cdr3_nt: TGTGCCAGCAGTGAAGACGGGACATCCGGGGCCAACGTCCTGACTTTC; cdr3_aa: CASSEDGTSGANVLTF
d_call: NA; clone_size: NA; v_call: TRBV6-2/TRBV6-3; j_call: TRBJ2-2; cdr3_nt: TGTGCCAGCAGTTACCAGACAGGGGAGGGGTCCGGGGAGCTGTTTTTT; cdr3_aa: CASSYQTGEGSGELFF
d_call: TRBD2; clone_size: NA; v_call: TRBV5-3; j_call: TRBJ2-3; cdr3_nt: TGTGCCAGAAGCCAAGATCGGCGGGGGGGCACAGATACGCAGTATTTT; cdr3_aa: CARSQDRRGGTDTQYF
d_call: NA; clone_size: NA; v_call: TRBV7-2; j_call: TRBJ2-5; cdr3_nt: TGTGCCAGCAGCTTAGCCCCTTTAGGGGGAGGGCGAGAGACCCAGTACTTC; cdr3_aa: CASSLAPLGGGRETQYF
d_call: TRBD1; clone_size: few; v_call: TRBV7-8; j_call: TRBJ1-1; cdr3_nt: TGTGCCAGCAGCCCGGACAGGGGGCGCAACACTGAAGCTTTCTTT; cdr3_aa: CASSPDRGRNTEAFF
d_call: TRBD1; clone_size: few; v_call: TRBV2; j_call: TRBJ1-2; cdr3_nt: TGTGCCAGCTCCGAAGACAGGGGGTTTGGCTACACCTTC; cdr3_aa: CASSEDRGFGYTF
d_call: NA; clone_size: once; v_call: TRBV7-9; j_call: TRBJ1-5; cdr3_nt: TGTGCCAGCAGCTCCTTCGATCAGCCCCAGCATTTT; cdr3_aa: CASSSFDQPQHF
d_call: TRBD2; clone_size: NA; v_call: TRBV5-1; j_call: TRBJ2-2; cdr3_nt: TGCGCCAGCAGCTTGGCCACCGGGACTACGAACACCGGGGAGCTGTTTTTT; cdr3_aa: CASSLATGTTNTGELFF
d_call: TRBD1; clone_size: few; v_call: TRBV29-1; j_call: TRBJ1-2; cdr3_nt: TGCAGCGTGTCGACAGGGGGCGTGTATGGCTACACCTTC; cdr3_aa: CSVSTGGVYGYTF
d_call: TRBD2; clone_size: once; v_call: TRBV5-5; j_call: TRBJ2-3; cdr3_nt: TGTGCCAGCAGCTACAGCGGGAGTGCTGGAGATACGCAGTATTTT; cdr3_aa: CASSYSGSAGDTQYF
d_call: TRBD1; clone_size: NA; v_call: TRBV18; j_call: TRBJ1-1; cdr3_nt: TGTGCCAGCTCACCCACAATGGACAGGGGGAACACTGAAGCTTTCTTT; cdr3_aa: CASSPTMDRGNTEAFF
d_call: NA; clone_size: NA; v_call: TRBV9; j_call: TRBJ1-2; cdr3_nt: TGTGCCAGCAGCCCCGGGTTGGGTAGAGGCTATGGCTACACCTTC; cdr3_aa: CASSPGLGRGYGYTF
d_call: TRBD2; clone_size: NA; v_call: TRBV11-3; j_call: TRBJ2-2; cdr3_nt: TGTGCCAGCAACGGCCTAGCGGATACCGGGGAGCTGTTTTTT; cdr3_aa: CASNGLADTGELFF
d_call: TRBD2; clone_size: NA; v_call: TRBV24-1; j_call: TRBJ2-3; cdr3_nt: TGTGCCACCAGTGATTTGCGGGGGGGGGCAGATACGCAGTATTTT; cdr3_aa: CATSDLRGGADTQYF
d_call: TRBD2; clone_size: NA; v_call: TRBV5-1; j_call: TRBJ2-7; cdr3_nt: TGCGCCAGCAGCTTGGGGGAGGGTTGGGAGCAGTACTTC; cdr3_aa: CASSLGEGWEQYF
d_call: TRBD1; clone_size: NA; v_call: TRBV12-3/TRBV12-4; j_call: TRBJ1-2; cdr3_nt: TGTGCCAGCAGTCCGGGACAGACGTATGGCTACACCTTC; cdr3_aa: CASSPGQTYGYTF
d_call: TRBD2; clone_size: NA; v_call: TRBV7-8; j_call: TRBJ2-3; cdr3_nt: TGTGCCAGCAGCTTAAATATACTAGCGGGGACTGACACAGATACGCAGTATTTT; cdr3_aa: CASSLNILAGTDTDTQYF
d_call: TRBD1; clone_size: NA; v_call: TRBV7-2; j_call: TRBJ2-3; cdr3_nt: TGTGCCAGCAGCGTAAACGGACAGGCCCGAGATACGCAGTATTTT; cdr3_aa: CASSVNGQARDTQYF
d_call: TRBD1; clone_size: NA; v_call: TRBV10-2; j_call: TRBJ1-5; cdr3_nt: TGCGCCAGCAGTGAAGAACAGGGGGGAGGCAATCAGCCCCAGCATTTT; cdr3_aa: CASSEEQGGGNQPQHF
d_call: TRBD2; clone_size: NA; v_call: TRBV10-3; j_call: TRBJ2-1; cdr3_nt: TGTGCCATCAGCGAGGAGCTAGCGGGAGGCGGTGAGCAGTTCTTC; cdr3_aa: CAISEELAGGGEQFF
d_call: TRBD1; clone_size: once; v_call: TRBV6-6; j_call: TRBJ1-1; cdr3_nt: TGTGCCAGCAGTCCACAGGGGAGACACACTGAAGCTTTCTTT; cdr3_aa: CASSPQGRHTEAFF
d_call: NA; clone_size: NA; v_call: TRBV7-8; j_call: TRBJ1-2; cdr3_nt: TGTGCCAGCAGCTCAGACTCCCGGGGGGCCTACTATGGCTACACCTTC; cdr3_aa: CASSSDSRGAYYGYTF
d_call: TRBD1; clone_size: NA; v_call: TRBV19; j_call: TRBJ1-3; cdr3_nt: TGTGCCAGTAGTCAACAGGGGTCTGGAAACACCATATATTTT; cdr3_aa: CASSQQGSGNTIYF
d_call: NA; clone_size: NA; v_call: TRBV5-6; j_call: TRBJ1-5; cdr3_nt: TGTGCCAGCAGCTTGGGGGGGCCAAGCCAGAATCAGCCCCAGCATTTT; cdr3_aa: CASSLGGPSQNQPQHF
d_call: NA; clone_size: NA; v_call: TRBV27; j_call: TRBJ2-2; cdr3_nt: TGTGCCGTGGGCAGCGGACGATGGCGCGACACCGGGGAGCTGTTTTTT; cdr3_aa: CAVGSGRWRDTGELFF
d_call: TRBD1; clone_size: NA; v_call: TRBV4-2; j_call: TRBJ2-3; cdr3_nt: TGTGCCAGCAGCCAGGGCTGGGACAGGTCAACTAGCACAGATACGCAGTATTTT; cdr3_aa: CASSQGWDRSTSTDTQYF
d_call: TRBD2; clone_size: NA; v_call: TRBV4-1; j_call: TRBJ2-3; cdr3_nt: TGCGCCAGCAGCCAAGACACTAGCGGTTATAGCACAGATACGCAGTATTTT; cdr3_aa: CASSQDTSGYSTDTQYF
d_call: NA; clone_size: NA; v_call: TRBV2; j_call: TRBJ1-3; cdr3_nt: TGTGCCAGCAGTGCCCTTGGAAACACCATATATTTT; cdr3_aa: CASSALGNTIYF